This T cell receptor (beta chain) derives from a study of blood T cell repertoires in COVID-19. Repertoires were generated with immunoSEQ multiplex PCR, while TCRdb's copy carries only in-frame clones and drops some. The data hold approximately 44,000 clones, with around 86% observed a single time. This CDR3 has 15 amino acids. V shed 3 bases, J shed 7 bases, and the junction held 7 bases outside the gene matches. CDR1 is SGHVS, CDR2 FNYEAQ, per germline. V and J are TRBV7-6 and TRBJ2-7; TRBD1 matches at 12 bases. The source material was peripheral blood. The source is a man between 60 and 70 years old with active COVID-19. CDR3 sequence reads: CASSLEGQGAGEQYF. CDR3 DNA sequence: TGTGCCAGCAGCTTGGAGGGACAGGGGGCGGGGGAGCAGTACTTC.